This T cell receptor (beta chain) was observed in a study of shared clonotypes between healthy human individuals. The overall study: The donor pool was made up of a couple of women and three men aged 18 to 49. The study, taken as a whole, reports: Sequencing depth was predicted to influence how clonotypes are shared among donors.

Remarks on this clone: Its antigen is not known.

The CDR3 is 11 amino acids. CDR1 and CDR2 (germline): GTSNPN, SVGIG (reference sequence). The V gene lost 0 bases and the J gene lost 9 bases, with 8 bases spanning the gap. The repertoire was sequenced with immunoSEQ multiplex PCR; TCRdb's copy has only in-frame clones and lacks some. The sample contains more than 1,200,000 clones, just under 99% of which appear only once. This clonotype was obtained from a man aged 25-45 years in good health. The V gene is TRBV30, the J gene TRBJ2-5; D gene unclear. The sample taken for sequencing was naive CD4+ T cells sorted from blood. Subset reported: CD45RA+ positively selected. The CDR3 nucleotides are TGTGCCTGGAGTGTACGCGAGCCCCAGTACTTC. This sequence encodes CAWSVREPQYF.